In this sample, the clone carrying this T cell receptor (beta chain) turned up many times. The data belong to a study of naive and memory T cell subsets. Four PCR rounds used nested alpha and beta constant region primers plus the SP2 primer. Alpha and beta constant region primers primed reverse transcription for blood and skin samples. Each CDR3 protein is one row after TCRdb ran MiXCR on the 5' RACE reads. The sample includes over 50,000 distinct CDR3 sequences, around 8% seen only once; the top ten take roughly 9.8%. TCR cDNA received a 3' ligated oligonucleotide that carried a UMI. RNA was extracted from 2.5 ml of whole blood of healthy adults. The receptor comes from a female donor in good health.

The CDR3 protein is CASSQKAGGRTEAFF. The CDR3 DNA reads TGTGCCAGCAGTCAAAAAGCGGGAGGGCGGACTGAAGCTTTCTTT. V is TRBV13 and J is TRBJ1-1; D unclear. The V end lost 6 bases, the J end lost 5 bases, and 19 bases lay between the germline ends. CDR3 length: 15 residues. Germline V gene sequence: CDR1 PRHDT, CDR2 FYEKMQ (reference sequence).